Each of the 21 T cell receptor beta chains below was sequenced from the same sample in a study of cytomegalovirus exposure and HLA in healthy donors. The protocol was immunoSEQ multiplex PCR, while the TCRdb copy is restricted to in-frame clones and leaves out a portion. The table records about 150,000 clones, around 83% of them present only once. Sequenced: PBMCs. These receptors were taken from a human donor in good health.

The V call is TRBV11-1, the J call TRBJ2-7, with TRBD2 matching 13 bases. Trimming removed 1 base from V and 4 bases from J; junction bases left unmatched: 7. The CDR3 runs 17 residues. Germline values: CDR1 SGHAT, CDR2 FQDESV (reference sequence). Here the CDR3 reads CASSLVPTSGGPYEQYF. The DNA for the CDR3 is TGTGCCAGCAGCTTAGTACCGACTAGCGGGGGGCCGTACGAGCAGTACTTC.

This clone showed up just once. The V gene is TRBV18, the J gene TRBJ1-2, with 7 bases lining up with TRBD1. The J segment lost 3 bases and the V segment lost 3 bases, leaving 7 bases of the junction unmatched. Germline values: CDR1 KGHSH, CDR2 LQKENI. This CDR3 is 15 amino acids long. CDR3 residues: CASSPTTGTHYGYTF. The CDR3 DNA sequence: TGTGCCAGCTCACCTACGACAGGGACCCACTATGGCTACACCTTC.

V is TRBV7-2 and J is TRBJ2-1, with 8 bases aligning to TRBD2. The germline V gene encodes CDR1 SGHTA and CDR2 FQGNSA. This CDR3 has 15 residues. V shed 0 bases and J 5 bases; nucleotides not matched to a gene: 3. The CDR3 nucleotides are TGTGCCAGCAGCTTAGCCGGGACTAGGGACAATGAGCAGTTCTTC. Encoded protein: CASSLAGTRDNEQFF.

The V call is TRBV25-1, the J call TRBJ2-3; 11 bases agree with TRBD2. This CDR3 comprises 18 residues. Germline V gene sequence: CDR1 MGHDK, CDR2 SYGVNS. J gave up 1 base and V 4 bases, and 10 bases lay outside the gene matches. The CDR3 spells CASSGSGRALPRTDTQYF. The CDR3 DNA reads as TGTGCCAGCAGTGGTAGCGGGAGGGCCCTTCCCCGCACAGATACGCAGTATTTT.

The gene calls are TRBV5-1 and TRBJ1-1, with a possible D match to TRBD1 (5 bases). V lost 1 base and J lost 4, with 11 bases in between. Germline lookup yields CDR1 SGHRS and CDR2 YFSETQ. The CDR3 loop spans 14 amino acids. The CDR3 protein is CASSLRRDGTEAFF. CDR3 nucleotide sequence: TGCGCCAGCAGCTTGCGCAGGGATGGCACTGAAGCTTTCTTT.

The chain employs TRBV13 and TRBJ2-1; possible D gene TRBD2, 5 bases. Trimming stripped 5 bases from V and 8 bases from J, with 19 bases between. Germline CDR1 and CDR2: PRHDT and FYEKMQ (reference sequence). CDR3 length equals 15 residues. CDR3 protein: CASSPRNGVSDEQFF. CDR3 bases: TGTGCCAGCAGCCCTCGGAACGGGGTTAGTGATGAGCAGTTCTTC.

The V call is TRBV2, the J call TRBJ2-7; the D is unclear. V lost 6 bases, J lost 5 bases, and 11 bases lay in between. From germline, CDR1 is SNHLY and CDR2 FYNNEI. The CDR3 is 12 residues long. CDR3 residues: CASSHPRHEQYF. For the CDR3, the DNA is TGTGCCAGCAGCCATCCTAGGCACGAGCAGTACTTC.

The table lists this clone with a count of one. The chain uses TRBV6-5 and TRBJ1-2; 7 bases line up with TRBD1. The germline gives CDR1 MNHEY, CDR2 SVGAGI. The CDR3 totals 13 residues. V was clipped by 5 bases and J by 5 bases; unmatched bases: 5. The chain's CDR3 is CASSPDRDYGYTF. The CDR3 DNA sequence: TGTGCCAGCAGTCCTGACAGGGATTATGGCTACACCTTC.

This sequence joins TRBV5-1 and TRBJ1-2; D possibly corresponds to TRBD1 (5 bases). CDR3 length: 14 residues. Looked up from germline, CDR1 is SGHRS and CDR2 is YFSETQ. The V and J ends lost 1 base and 6 bases respectively, with 13 bases between them. The CDR3 protein is CASSLNTGGDGYTF. CDR3 nucleotides: TGCGCCAGCAGCTTGAATACGGGGGGAGATGGCTACACCTTC.

This chain joins TRBV6-5 and TRBJ2-5; 13 bases align to TRBD2. Germline trimming cut 4 bases from V and 1 base from J; bases unmatched to any gene: 3. Germline V gives CDR1 MNHEY, CDR2 SVGAGI. The CDR3 totals 16 residues. The chain's CDR3 is CASSLGLAGSQETQYF. CDR3 nucleotide sequence: TGTGCCAGCAGTTTGGGACTAGCGGGGTCCCAAGAGACCCAGTACTTC.

The chain couples TRBV2 to TRBJ2-5; 8 nucleotides match TRBD1. Per the germline V gene, CDR1 is SNHLY and CDR2 is FYNNEI. V lost 4 bases to trimming and J lost 4 bases; unmatched junction nucleotides: 8. CDR3 size: 15 residues. The CDR3 region has the DNA TGTGCCAGCAGTGGACAGGGGCGGTGGGTAGAGACCCAGTACTTC. Residues: CASSGQGRWVETQYF.

DNA of the CDR3: TGTGCCAGTAGTATACGGGGAAATGAGCAGTTCTTC. Translated, it gives CASSIRGNEQFF. V usage is TRBV19 and J usage is TRBJ2-1; a possible D gene is TRBD2 (5 bases). V dropped 2 bases and J dropped 7 bases, with 6 bases sitting between them. Germline CDR1 is LNHDA and CDR2 is SQIVND (reference sequence). The CDR3 sequence is 12 residues long.

This chain links TRBV5-6 with TRBJ1-2, with a weak D call TRBD1 (5 bases). Germline-derived CDR1 and CDR2 are SGHDT and YYEEEE. V was shortened by 0 bases and J by 2 bases, with 14 bases between the two germline ends. The CDR3 has 16 amino acids. The chain's CDR3 is CASSLAQGQSNYGYTF. The CDR3 DNA reads TGTGCCAGCAGCTTGGCGCAAGGACAATCCAACTATGGCTACACCTTC.

This chain uses TRBV27 with TRBJ2-1; no clear D. Germline CDR1 is MNHEY and CDR2 is SMNVEV (reference sequence). The CDR3 loop spans 16 amino acids. The V end was cut by 5 bases, the J end by 7 bases, with 21 bases between. The chain's CDR3 is CASSQRRGVTLNEQFF. CDR3 in DNA: TGTGCCAGCAGTCAAAGAAGAGGAGTTACCCTAAATGAGCAGTTCTTC.

The CDR3 coding sequence is TGTGCCAGCAATGTTAGGAGTTTAGGCTACGAGCAGTACTTC. This sequence encodes CASNVRSLGYEQYF. The V call is TRBV2, the J call TRBJ2-7, with no clear D. This CDR3 has 14 amino acids. Trimming removed 7 bases from V and 3 bases from J, with 16 bases in between. Germline V gene data show CDR1 as SNHLY and CDR2 as FYNNEI. Variable domain in full (rest from reference TRBV2 and TRBJ2-7): EPEVTQTPSHQVTQMGQEVILRCVPISNHLYFYWYRQILGQKVEFLVSFYNNEISEKSEIFDDQFSVERPDGSNFTLKIRSTKLEDSAMYFCASNVRSLGYEQYFGPGTRLTVT.

The chain combines TRBV2 with TRBJ1-1; TRBD1 is a possible D gene (6 bases). CDR3 length: 14 amino acids. Looked up from germline, CDR1 is SNHLY and CDR2 is FYNNEI. The V and J ends lost 2 bases and 5 bases respectively, with 12 bases between them. As DNA, the CDR3 is TGTGCCAGCAGTGAATCCTTACAGGGAACTGAAGCTTTCTTT. Its translation is CASSESLQGTEAFF. Drawing the rest from reference TRBV2 and TRBJ1-1, the complete variable domain is EPEVTQTPSHQVTQMGQEVILRCVPISNHLYFYWYRQILGQKVEFLVSFYNNEISEKSEIFDDQFSVERPDGSNFTLKIRSTKLEDSAMYFCASSESLQGTEAFFGQGTRLTVV.

The chain employs TRBV28 and TRBJ2-1, with a possible D match to TRBD2 (5 bases). The CDR3 is 12 amino acids. The V gene lost 8 bases and the J gene lost 5 bases, with 10 bases spanning the gap. The germline gives CDR1 MDHEN, CDR2 SYDVKM. The CDR3 spells CASEIGDNEQFF. The CDR3 coding sequence is TGTGCCAGCGAAATCGGGGACAATGAGCAGTTCTTC.

This chain joins TRBV6-5 and TRBJ2-1, with D maybe TRBD2 (6 bases). CDR1 is MNHEY and CDR2 is SVGAGI in the germline V gene. Between the trimmed V and J ends, which lost 8 bases and 6 bases, there was a span of 14 bases. CDR3 length: 13 amino acids. This CDR3 is CASSRGAANEQFF. The CDR3 region has the DNA TGTGCCAGCTCCCGCGGGGCGGCCAATGAGCAGTTCTTC.

This clone was observed a single time. The J gene is TRBJ1-2, the V gene TRBV6-1, with D maybe TRBD1 (5 bases). The CDR3 runs to 16 residues. From germline, CDR1 is MNHNS and CDR2 SASEGT. Trimming pared 0 bases from V and 0 bases from J, leaving 11 bases between. The CDR3 region has the DNA TGTGCCAGCAGTGAAGCCCCCGCAGGGTCTAACTATGGCTACACCTTC. This gives the protein CASSEAPAGSNYGYTF.

This clone was detected only a few times. The chain uses TRBV4-2 and TRBJ1-1; tentatively, D is TRBD1 (5 bases). Trimming pared 0 bases from V and 0 bases from J, leaving 23 bases between. CDR3 length: 20 amino acids. Germline loops: CDR1 LGHNA, CDR2 YNFKEQ. The CDR3 coding sequence is TGTGCCAGCAGCCAAGAGGGATGGGAGGGGCCGTCTCCGGTGAACACTGAAGCTTTCTTT. Translated, it gives CASSQEGWEGPSPVNTEAFF.

This rearrangement joins TRBV6-5 to TRBJ2-5, with 10 bases aligning to TRBD2. The trim removed 5 bases at V and 5 bases at J, leaving 5 bases unmatched. CDR1 is MNHEY and CDR2 is SVGAGI in the germline V gene. CDR3 length: 14 amino acids. The DNA for the CDR3 is TGTGCCAGCAGTAGCGGGGGGGCATGGGAGACCCAGTACTTC. It translates to CASSSGGAWETQYF.